This T cell receptor (beta chain) was recovered during a study of T cells in localized non-small cell lung cancer. Study results and limitations: Median detection of top 100 tumor clones in adjacent lung was approximately 50 clones. In the blood, greater T cell density corresponded to longer overall survival.

Germline CDR1 reads SGDLS; CDR2 reads YYNGEE. The V and J ends lost 6 bases and 8 bases, in that order; junction bases with no gene match: 12. This CDR3 has 15 residues. The data were produced by immunoSEQ multiplex PCR, yet TCRdb's version contains in-frame clones alone and is incomplete. The top ten clones hold over 8% of a sample with about 2,300 clones, more than 20% of them seen once. In this sample, this clone turned up a few times. Its antigen is not known. The rearrangement uses TRBV9 and TRBJ2-3; 10 nucleotides line up with TRBD1. This sequence was found in a woman aged 40 to 75 with stage I squamous cell lung carcinoma. Specimen: lung tumor tissue, collected before any cancer treatment. The CDR3 nucleotides read TGTGCCAGCACACCCGGGACAGGGGTAGTAGGTACGCAGTATTTT. It encodes CASTPGTGVVGTQYF.